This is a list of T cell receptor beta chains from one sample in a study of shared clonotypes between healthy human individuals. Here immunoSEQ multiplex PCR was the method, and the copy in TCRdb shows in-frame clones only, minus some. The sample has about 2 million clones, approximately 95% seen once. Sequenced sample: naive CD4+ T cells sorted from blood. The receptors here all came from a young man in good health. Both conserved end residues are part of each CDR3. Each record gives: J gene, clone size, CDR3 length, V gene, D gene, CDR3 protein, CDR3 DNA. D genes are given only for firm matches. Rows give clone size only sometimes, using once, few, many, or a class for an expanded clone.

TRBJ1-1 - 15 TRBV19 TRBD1 CASSVQGQYYTEAFF TGTGCCAGTAGTGTACAGGGACAGTACTACACTGAAGCTTTCTTT
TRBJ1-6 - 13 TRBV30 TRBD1 CAWRDRVDSPLHF TGTGCCTGGCGGGACAGGGTCGATTCACCCCTCCACTTT
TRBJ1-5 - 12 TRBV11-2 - CASSLDSQPQHF TGTGCCAGCAGCTTAGATAGCCAGCCCCAGCATTTT
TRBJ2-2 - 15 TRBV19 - CASSRTETNTGELFF TGTGCCAGTAGTCGGACAGAAACGAACACCGGGGAGCTGTTTTTT
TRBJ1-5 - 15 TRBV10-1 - CASSGHTSSSQPQHF TGCGCCAGCAGCGGCCACACCTCCTCTTCTCAGCCCCAGCATTTT
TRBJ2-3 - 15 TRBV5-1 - CASSLAGSRTDTQYF TGCGCCAGCAGCTTGGCTGGAAGCAGAACAGATACGCAGTATTTT
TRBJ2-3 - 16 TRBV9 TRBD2 CASSPQGGARPDTQYF TGTGCCAGCAGCCCTCAGGGAGGGGCTCGGCCAGATACGCAGTATTTT
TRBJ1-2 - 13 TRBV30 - CAWSFTGGYGYTF TGTGCCTGGAGTTTTACAGGAGGCTATGGCTACACCTTC
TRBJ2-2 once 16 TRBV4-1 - CASSQIRATNTGELFF TGCGCCAGCAGCCAAATCAGGGCTACGAACACCGGGGAGCTGTTTTTT
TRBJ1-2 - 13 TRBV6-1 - CASSEGQLYGYTF TGTGCCAGCAGTGAAGGCCAGTTATATGGCTACACCTTC
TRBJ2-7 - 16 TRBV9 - CASSVEGGRPLGEQYF TGTGCCAGCAGCGTAGAGGGGGGACGCCCCCTCGGCGAGCAGTACTTC
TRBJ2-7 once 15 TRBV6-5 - CASSFGTPKSYEQYF TGTGCCAGCAGTTTTGGGACACCGAAGTCCTACGAGCAGTACTTC
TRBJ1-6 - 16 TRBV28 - CASHPRGSSYNSPLHF TGTGCCAGCCACCCCCGCGGCAGCTCCTATAATTCACCCCTCCACTTT
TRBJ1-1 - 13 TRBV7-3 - CASSPQMGGEAFF TGTGCCAGCAGCCCCCAAATGGGGGGTGAAGCTTTCTTT
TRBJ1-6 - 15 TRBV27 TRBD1 CASSMGQGGNSPLHF TGTGCCAGCAGTATGGGACAGGGAGGCAATTCACCCCTCCACTTT
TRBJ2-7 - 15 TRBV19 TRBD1 CASSIAGTGAYEQYF TGTGCCAGTAGTATAGCTGGGACAGGGGCCTACGAGCAGTACTTC
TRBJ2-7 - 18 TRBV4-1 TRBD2 CASSQERGLAGLGNEQYF TGCGCCAGCAGCCAAGAGAGGGGGCTAGCGGGGCTTGGGAACGAGCAGTACTTC
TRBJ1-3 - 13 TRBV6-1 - CATFGGTGNTIYF TGTGCCACCTTCGGGGGGACCGGAAACACCATATATTTT
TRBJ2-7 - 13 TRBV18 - CASSPGTQYEQYF TGTGCCAGCTCACCCGGGACGCAGTACGAGCAGTACTTC
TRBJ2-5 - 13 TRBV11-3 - CASSLYAGETQYF TGTGCCAGCAGCTTATACGCAGGAGAGACCCAGTACTTC
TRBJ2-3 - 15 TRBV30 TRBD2 CARPLSGWALYTQYF TGTGCCCGCCCACTTAGCGGGTGGGCGTTATATACGCAGTATTTT
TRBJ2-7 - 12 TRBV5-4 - CASSLAGAEQYF TGTGCCAGCAGCTTGGCGGGGGCCGAGCAGTACTTC
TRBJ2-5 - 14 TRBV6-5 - CASSWGIRGETQYF TGTGCCAGCAGTTGGGGTATTAGGGGGGAGACCCAGTACTTC
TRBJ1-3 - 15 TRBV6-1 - CASSRTTVSGNTIYF TGTGCCAGCAGTAGGACGACGGTCTCTGGAAACACCATATATTTT
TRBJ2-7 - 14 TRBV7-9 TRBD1 CASSLGTGDNEQYF TGTGCCAGCAGCTTAGGGACAGGGGATAACGAGCAGTACTTC
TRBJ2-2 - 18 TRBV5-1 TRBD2 CASRPRLAGRRDTGELFF TGCGCCAGCAGGCCCAGGCTAGCGGGGCGCCGGGACACCGGGGAGCTGTTTTTT
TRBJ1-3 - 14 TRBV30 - CAWSVIGSGNTIYF TGTGCCTGGAGTGTAATCGGCTCTGGAAACACCATATATTTT
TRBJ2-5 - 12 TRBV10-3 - CAISPNRETQYF TGTGCCATCAGTCCCAACAGGGAGACCCAGTACTTC
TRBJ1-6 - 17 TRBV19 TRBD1 CASSSPGTGGPNSPLHF TGTGCCAGTAGTTCCCCGGGGACAGGGGGCCCAAATTCACCCCTCCACTTT
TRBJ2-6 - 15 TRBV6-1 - CAIHLGLSGANVLTF TGTGCCATCCACCTCGGGCTCTCTGGGGCCAACGTCCTGACTTTC
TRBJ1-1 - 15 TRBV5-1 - CASSPLQGGNTEAFF TGCGCCAGCAGCCCTTTACAGGGAGGGAACACTGAAGCTTTCTTT
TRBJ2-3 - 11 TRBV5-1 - CASSFGDTQYF TGCGCCAGCAGCTTTGGAGATACGCAGTATTTT
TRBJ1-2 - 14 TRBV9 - CASSVAAGNYGYTF TGTGCCAGCAGCGTAGCGGCCGGAAACTATGGCTACACCTTC
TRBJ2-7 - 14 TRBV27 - CASQSGQGFAEQYF TGTGCCAGCCAATCGGGCCAGGGGTTTGCCGAGCAGTACTTC
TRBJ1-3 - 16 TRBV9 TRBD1 CASSEGTEISGNTIYF TGTGCCAGCAGCGAGGGGACAGAAATCTCTGGAAACACCATATATTTT
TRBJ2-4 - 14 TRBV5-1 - CASSLAGAKNIQYF TGCGCCAGCAGCTTGGCGGGAGCCAAAAACATTCAGTACTTC
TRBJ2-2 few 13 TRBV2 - CASRGQNTGELFF TGTGCCAGCAGAGGACAAAACACCGGGGAGCTGTTTTTT
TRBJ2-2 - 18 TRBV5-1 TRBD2 CASSQRLAGGPRPGELFF TGCGCCAGCAGCCAACGACTAGCGGGAGGGCCCCGACCCGGGGAGCTGTTTTTT
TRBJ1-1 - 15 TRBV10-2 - CASSESMRGNTEAFF TGCGCCAGCAGTGAGTCCATGAGGGGAAACACTGAAGCTTTCTTT
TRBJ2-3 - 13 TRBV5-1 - CASSLGEVDTQYF TGCGCCAGCAGCTTGGGGGAGGTGGATACGCAGTATTTT
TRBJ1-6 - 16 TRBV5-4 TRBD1 CASSLAGGTVNSPLHF TGTGCCAGCAGCTTGGCCGGAGGGACAGTCAATTCACCCCTCCACTTT
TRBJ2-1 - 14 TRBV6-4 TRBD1 CASRKDRANNEQFF TGTGCCAGCAGGAAAGACAGGGCGAACAATGAGCAGTTCTTC
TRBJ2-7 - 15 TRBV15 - CATSRELGGYYEQYF TGTGCCACCAGCAGAGAGTTGGGGGGATACTACGAGCAGTACTTC
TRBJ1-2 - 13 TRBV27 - CASRLGTDYGYTF TGTGCCAGCAGGCTCGGGACTGACTATGGCTACACCTTC
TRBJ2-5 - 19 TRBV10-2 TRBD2 CASISPAFALAGVRETQYF TGCGCCAGCATCTCCCCGGCCTTTGCACTAGCGGGAGTAAGAGAGACCCAGTACTTC
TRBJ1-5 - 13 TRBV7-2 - CASSREGGQPQHF TGTGCCAGCAGCCGTGAAGGGGGTCAGCCCCAGCATTTT
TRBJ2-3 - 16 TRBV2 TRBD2 CASSAGLAGGPAAQYF TGTGCCAGCAGCGCTGGACTAGCGGGGGGGCCGGCTGCGCAGTATTTT
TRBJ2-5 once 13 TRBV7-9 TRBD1 CASRGQGDETQYF TGTGCCAGCAGGGGACAGGGTGACGAGACCCAGTACTTC
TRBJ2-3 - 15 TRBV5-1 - CASSPAGDLTDTQYF TGCGCCAGCAGCCCCGCCGGGGACCTCACAGATACGCAGTATTTT
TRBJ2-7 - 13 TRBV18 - CASSSRDNYEQYF TGTGCCAGCTCATCCCGGGACAACTACGAGCAGTACTTC
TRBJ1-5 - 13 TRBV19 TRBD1 CASWDRGRQPQHF TGTGCCAGTTGGGACAGGGGGCGTCAGCCCCAGCATTTT
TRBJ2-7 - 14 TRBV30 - CAWRRGELSYEQYF TGTGCCTGGAGACGTGGGGAACTCTCCTACGAGCAGTACTTC
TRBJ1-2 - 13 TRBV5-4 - CASSSDPNYGYTF TGTGCCAGCAGTTCGGACCCAAACTATGGCTACACCTTC
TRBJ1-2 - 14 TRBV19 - CASSIEQRNYGYTF TGTGCCAGTAGTATAGAACAGCGGAACTATGGCTACACCTTC
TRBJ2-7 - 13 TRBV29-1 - CSVRQDYSYEQYF TGCAGCGTACGACAGGACTACTCCTACGAGCAGTACTTC
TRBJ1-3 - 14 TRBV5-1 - CASSPTGSGNTIYF TGCGCCAGCAGCCCCACAGGTTCTGGAAACACCATATATTTT
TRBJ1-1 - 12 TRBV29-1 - CSANRQNTEAFF TGCAGCGCCAATAGACAGAACACTGAAGCTTTCTTT
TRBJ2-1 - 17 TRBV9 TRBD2 CASSVVPSGSSYNEQFF TGTGCCAGCAGCGTAGTACCTAGCGGAAGCTCCTACAATGAGCAGTTCTTC
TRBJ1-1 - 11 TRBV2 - CASSWDTEAFF TGTGCCAGCAGTTGGGATACTGAAGCTTTCTTT
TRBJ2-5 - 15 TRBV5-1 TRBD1 CASSLGQGVPETQYF TGCGCCAGCAGCTTGGGACAGGGGGTCCCAGAGACCCAGTACTTC